Listed here are 25 T cell receptor beta chains from one sample, sequenced in a study of read filtering for tumor transcriptome and immune sequencing. The library was built from approximately 400 ng RNA with molecular barcoded adaptors for alpha/delta and beta/gamma chains. TCRdb fed the reads into MiXCR, producing one record per CDR3 protein. The sample includes more than 100,000 distinct CDR3 sequences, 10% to 15% of them seen just once. The specimen was a population of CD138-negative cells sorted from bone marrow. These receptors all stem from a donor aged 40 or older with multiple myeloma.

V usage is TRBV3-1 and J usage is TRBJ1-1; D may be TRBD1 (5 bases). The V gene's germline CDR1 is LGHDT and CDR2 YNNKEL (reference sequence). The V end was cut by 0 bases, the J end by 11 bases, with 16 bases between. The CDR3 runs to 14 residues. CDR3 DNA sequence: TGTGCCAGCAGCCAAGAGATCGCGGTAGGGGCGGCTTTCTTT. As protein: CASSQEIAVGAAFF.

This clonotype has a count of ten or more. CDR3 DNA: TGCAGTGCTAGAGATGTTACTAGCGGGCCGTCCTACAATGAGCAGTTCTTC. This sequence encodes CSARDVTSGPSYNEQFF. The chain links TRBV20-1 to TRBJ2-1; 9 bases are a match to TRBD2. This CDR3 contains 17 residues. CDR1 is DFQATT, CDR2 SNEGSKA, per germline (reference sequence). Trimming took 0 bases from V and 1 from J; bases not matched to a gene: 7.

For this clonotype: One base away lies a much larger clone, so this may be a sequencing read error. V is TRBV7-2 and J is TRBJ2-3; D is undetermined. CDR1 is SGHTA, CDR2 FQGNSA, per germline. This CDR3 region has 12 residues. V was clipped by 8 bases and J by 8 bases, with 14 bases between them. The CDR3 sequence: CASRREAGTQYF. In DNA, the CDR3 is TGTGCCAGCCGCCGAGAGGCAGGTACGCAGTATTTT. Filled out from reference TRBV7-2 and TRBJ2-3, the complete variable domain reads GAGVSQSPSNKVTEKGKDVELRCDPISGHTALYWYRQSLGQGLEFLIYFQGNSAPDKSGLPSDRFSAERTGGSVSTLTIQRTQQEDSAVYLCASRREAGTQYFGPGTRLTVL.

Concerning this clonotype itself: With a much larger clone just one base away, this may be a read error. The V gene is TRBV2, the J gene TRBJ1-5, with D uncertain. V was clipped by 5 bases and J by 9 bases, with 17 bases between them. This CDR3 has 14 residues. Germline loops: CDR1 SNHLY, CDR2 FYNNEI. The CDR3 sequence: CASSTVIGSLPQHF. CDR3 in DNA: TGTGCCAGCAGTACAGTAATAGGGAGTCTGCCCCAGCATTTT.

This clonotype came up many times. This chain links TRBV20-1 with TRBJ2-1; unclear D gene. Germline V gene lookup returns CDR1 DFQATT and CDR2 SNEGSKA (reference sequence). The V end lost 1 base, the J end lost 3 bases, and 10 bases lay between the germline ends. CDR3 size: 14 residues. The CDR3 spells CSARGGGDYNEQFF. The DNA of the CDR3 is TGCAGTGCTAGAGGAGGCGGCGACTACAATGAGCAGTTCTTC.

There are a few counts of this clonotype. The chain couples TRBV11-3 to TRBJ2-5; D is unclear. The V and J ends lost 4 bases and 2 bases respectively, with 14 bases between them. Germline CDR1 reads SGHNT; CDR2 reads YENEEA. The CDR3 totals 15 residues. This CDR3 is CASSSRTEKQETQYF. DNA for the CDR3: TGTGCCAGCAGCTCACGGACGGAAAAGCAAGAGACCCAGTACTTC.

This clonotype was picked up many times. The chain employs TRBV29-1 and TRBJ2-6, with 8 positions matching TRBD2. CDR3 length: 14 amino acids. Germline V lookup: CDR1 SQVTM, CDR2 ANQGSEA. Trimming took 5 bases from V and 4 from J; bases not matched to a gene: 4. Written as DNA, the CDR3 is TGCAGCGTTAGCGGGGGCAACGGGGCCAACGTCCTGACTTTC. This translates into CSVSGGNGANVLTF.

Concerning this clonotype: This sequence may be a read error, since a much larger clone differs from it by one base. The chain joins TRBV6-1 to TRBJ1-5; no clear D. Looked up from germline, CDR1 is MNHNS and CDR2 is SASEGT. CDR3 length: 15 residues. V lost 1 base, J lost 5 bases, and 12 bases lay in between. Here the CDR3 reads CASSEDQVPDQPQHF. The DNA for the CDR3 is TGTGCCAGCAGTGAAGATCAGGTACCGGATCAGCCCCAGCATTTT.

This clonotype has more than one count but fewer than ten. A much more abundant neighbour one base away suggests this may be a read error. The V call is TRBV9, the J call TRBJ2-1, with a possible D match to TRBD1 (6 bases). The CDR3 has 14 amino acids. CDR1 and CDR2 (germline): SGDLS, YYNGEE. CDR3 sequence: CASSPRGSYNGQFF. In DNA form, the CDR3 reads TGTGCCAGCAGCCCCAGGGGATCCTACAATGGGCAGTTCTTC.

This clonotype was observed many times. The chain links TRBV6-5 to TRBJ1-1, with a tentative D call TRBD1 (6 bases). Trimming shortened V by 6 bases and J by 3 bases, and 11 bases separated the two germline ends. This CDR3 spans 13 amino acids. CDR1 is MNHEY and CDR2 is SVGAGI in the germline V gene. The CDR3: CASSPGDHTEAFF. The CDR3 DNA follows: TGTGCCAGCAGCCCAGGGGACCACACTGAAGCTTTCTTT.

This clonotype was recorded at least ten times. V is TRBV20-1 and J is TRBJ2-7; 9 bases are a match to TRBD1. Germline V gene data show CDR1 as DFQATT and CDR2 as SNEGSKA (reference sequence). The junction had 8 bases not matched to a gene; V was cut back by 6 bases and J by 5 bases. The CDR3 has 13 amino acids. CDR3 nucleotides: TGCAGTGCCTCCCCGACAGGGGGTCACGAGCAGTACTTC. Amino acid sequence: CSASPTGGHEQYF.

The V call is TRBV14, the J call TRBJ2-5; no clear D. Germline V gene sequence: CDR1 SGHDN, CDR2 FVKESK. V lost 0 bases and J lost 5, with 13 bases in between. The CDR3 is made up of 15 amino acids. The CDR3 reads CASSQDLVRRETQYF. The CDR3 DNA sequence: TGTGCCAGCAGCCAAGATTTGGTCCGTCGGGAGACCCAGTACTTC.

Many counts were recorded for this clonotype. The chain uses TRBV6-5 and TRBJ2-3; TRBD1 is a possible D gene (6 bases). Germline assignment: CDR1 MNHEY and CDR2 SVGAGI. With 5 bases removed from V and 7 bases from J, the gap between germline ends came to 19 bases. The CDR3 length is 15 residues. CDR3: CASSPSLNGQHTQYF. In nucleotides, the CDR3 is TGTGCCAGCAGTCCGTCCCTTAACGGACAGCATACGCAGTATTTT.

Note on this clonotype: One base away lies a much larger clone, so this may be a sequencing read error. Given the absence of the conserved phenylalanine or tryptophan at the CDR3 end, a read error is likely. The V and J genes are TRBV5-1 and TRBJ2-1; D remains unclear. Deletions cut 5 bases from V and 6 bases from J, with 12 bases between. CDR1 is SGHRS and CDR2 is YFSETQ in the germline V gene. The CDR3 totals 13 residues. CDR3 bases: TGCGCCAGCAGGACGTCCAACGGCAATGAGCAGTTCCTC. Protein: CASRTSNGNEQFL.

This clonotype was counted at least ten times. The genes are TRBV5-1 and TRBJ2-1, with 10 positions matching TRBD2. V was pared by 0 bases and J by 5 bases, with 5 bases of the junction left unmatched. The CDR3 totals 16 residues. Germline CDR1 SGHRS, CDR2 YFSETQ. The CDR3 protein is CASSLGLAGVDNEQFF. CDR3 DNA sequence: TGCGCCAGCAGCTTGGGTCTAGCGGGGGTTGACAATGAGCAGTTCTTC.

This clonotype has a count of ten or more. The chain couples TRBV20-1 to TRBJ2-3, with D maybe TRBD2 (5 bases). This CDR3 region has 15 residues. Germline V gives CDR1 DFQATT, CDR2 SNEGSKA (reference sequence). V lost 7 bases to trimming and J lost 1 base, with 18 bases between them. The CDR3 DNA follows: TGCAGTGGGAAAGAGCGGCTAGGAGGCACAGATACGCAGTATTTT. As protein: CSGKERLGGTDTQYF.

This clonotype was counted a few times. The chain couples TRBV4-1 to TRBJ2-5; 10 bases align to TRBD1. Germline CDR1 MGHRA, CDR2 YSYEKL. The CDR3 sequence is 15 residues long. Trimming took 1 base from V and 5 from J; bases not matched to a gene: 4. The CDR3, as DNA: TGCGCCAGCAGCCAAGCGGGGACAGGGGACGAGACCCAGTACTTC. Protein product: CASSQAGTGDETQYF.

With regard to this clonotype: This sequence may be a read error, since a much larger clone differs from it by one base. V is TRBV19 and J is TRBJ1-1; tentatively, D is TRBD1 (5 bases). The CDR3 totals 13 residues. Germline V gives CDR1 LNHDA, CDR2 SQIVND (reference sequence). The chain's CDR3 is CAGSIGTEAKAFF. In DNA, the CDR3 is TGTGCCGGTAGTATCGGGACCGAAGCTAAAGCTTTCTTT.

This clonotype was counted at least ten times. The chain joins TRBV5-1 to TRBJ1-1; a weak D match, TRBD1 (5 bases). This CDR3 is built from 14 residues. V lost 4 bases to trimming and J lost 1 base, with 11 bases between them. CDR1 and CDR2 (germline): SGHRS, YFSETQ. CDR3 protein: CASSTGTANTEAFF. The CDR3, as DNA: TGCGCCAGCAGCACCGGGACCGCGAACACTGAAGCTTTCTTT. Using reference TRBV5-1 and TRBJ1-1 for the parts outside the CDR3, the full variable domain is KAGVTQTPRYLIKTRGQQVTLSCSPISGHRSVSWYQQTPGQGLQFLFEYFSETQRNKGNFPGRFSGRQFSNSRSEMNVSTLELGDSALYLCASSTGTANTEAFFGQGTRLTVV.

V is TRBV2 and J is TRBJ2-3; D might be TRBD1 or TRBD2, each matching 6 bases. This CDR3 region has 16 residues. The germline gives CDR1 SNHLY, CDR2 FYNNEI. The V gene lost 6 bases and the J gene lost 3 bases, with 19 bases spanning the gap. CDR3 nucleotide sequence: TGTGCCAGCAGCCCACCGGGACTGCAGGGGACAGATACGCAGTATTTT. Protein product: CASSPPGLQGTDTQYF. Full variable domain (missing parts from reference TRBV2 and TRBJ2-3): EPEVTQTPSHQVTQMGQEVILRCVPISNHLYFYWYRQILGQKVEFLVSFYNNEISEKSEIFDDQFSVERPDGSNFTLKIRSTKLEDSAMYFCASSPPGLQGTDTQYFGPGTRLTVL.

This clonotype showed up many times. The gene calls are TRBV6-5 and TRBJ2-3; possible D gene TRBD2, 6 bases. Between the trimmed V and J ends, which lost 8 bases and 1 base, there was a span of 16 bases. The CDR3 runs to 15 residues. Germline V lookup: CDR1 MNHEY, CDR2 SVGAGI. CDR3 sequence: CASRDGGLGTDTQYF. Written as DNA, the CDR3 is TGTGCCAGCCGCGACGGGGGTTTAGGCACAGATACGCAGTATTTT.

There are a few counts of this clonotype. Since a much larger clone is just one base distant, this may be a read error. The chain is built from TRBV28 and TRBJ2-3; D may be TRBD1 (6 bases). The length of the CDR3 is 14 residues. Looked up from germline, CDR1 is MDHEN and CDR2 is SYDVKM. This CDR3 is CASSPGDYTDTRYF. Written as DNA, the CDR3 is TGTGCCAGCAGTCCAGGGGATTACACAGATACGCGGTATTTT.

V gene TRBV5-4 combines with J gene TRBJ2-1, with D perhaps TRBD1 or TRBD2 (5 bases each). V was pared by 1 base and J by 2 bases, with 10 bases between. Per germline, CDR1 SGHNT and CDR2 YYREEE (reference sequence). This CDR3 contains 15 residues. As DNA, the CDR3 is TGTGCCAGCAGCTTGAAAGGGACCCCCTACAATGAGCAGTTCTTC. Translated: CASSLKGTPYNEQFF. The full variable domain, in which reference TRBV5-4 and TRBJ2-1 provide the parts outside the CDR3, is ETGVTQSPTHLIKTRGQQVTLRCSSQSGHNTVSWYQQALGQGPQFIFQYYREEENGRGNFPPRFSGLQFPNYSSELNVNALELDDSALYLCASSLKGTPYNEQFFGPGTRLTVL.

With respect to this clonotype: The missing conserved phenylalanine or tryptophan at the end of this CDR3 makes a read error likely. The chain joins TRBV12-3 or TRBV12-4 to TRBJ1-4; 10 nucleotides line up with TRBD1. This CDR3 is 18 amino acids long. The V and J ends lost 6 bases and 2 bases, in that order; junction bases with no gene match: 12. DNA for the CDR3: TGTGCCAGCAGCCCGGGACAGGGGTTTGTCGCGACTAATGAAAAACTGTTTCTT. The encoded protein is CASSPGQGFVATNEKLFL.

This clonotype was counted only a few times. This chain links TRBV20-1 with TRBJ1-5, with D uncertain. The germline gives CDR1 DFQATT, CDR2 SNEGSKA (reference sequence). The CDR3 has 14 amino acids. V lost 0 bases, J lost 0 bases, and 6 bases lay in between. CDR3 DNA: TGCAGTGCTAGAGAACCTTATAGCAATCAGCCCCAGCATTTT. It yields the protein CSAREPYSNQPQHF.